Shown below are 25 T cell receptor beta chains from a single sample sequenced in a study of cytomegalovirus exposure and HLA in healthy donors. The PCR contained 60 Vbeta and 13 Jbeta primers. Libraries were prepared by immunoSEQ multiplex PCR; TCRdb keeps only in-frame clonotypes and omits some of them. The top ten hold roughly 1.2% of the sample, which has roughly 120,000 clones, over 60% seen once. The sample consisted of PBMCs. These TCRs come from a woman aged 25-40 years in good health and CMV-seronegative.

Written as DNA, the CDR3 is TGTGCCAGCAGTTACCTAGGGGGGGTGAACACTGAAGCTTTCTTT. Its protein product is CASSYLGGVNTEAFF. The genes are TRBV6-5 and TRBJ1-1; D may be TRBD1 (6 bases). The length of the CDR3 is 15 residues. V was shortened by 2 bases and J by 0 bases, with 10 bases between the two germline ends. Germline V lookup: CDR1 MNHEY, CDR2 SVGAGI.

The chain combines TRBV2 with TRBJ2-7; a weak D match, TRBD1 (5 bases). This CDR3 region has 14 residues. The V end lost 5 bases, the J end lost 3 bases, and 14 bases lay between the germline ends. CDR1 SNHLY and CDR2 FYNNEI come from the germline V gene. Here the CDR3 DNA reads TGTGCCAGCAGTTTTGACAGAAGAAGCTACGAGCAGTACTTC. Translating it yields CASSFDRRSYEQYF. Full variable domain (outside the CDR3, taken from reference TRBV2 and TRBJ2-7): EPEVTQTPSHQVTQMGQEVILRCVPISNHLYFYWYRQILGQKVEFLVSFYNNEISEKSEIFDDQFSVERPDGSNFTLKIRSTKLEDSAMYFCASSFDRRSYEQYFGPGTRLTVT.

The chain joins TRBV7-8 to TRBJ1-1; D is ambiguous. CDR3 size: 13 residues. Germline CDR1 reads SGHVS; CDR2 reads FQNEAQ. V lost 4 bases and J 1 base, leaving 7 bases between the germline ends. The CDR3 sequence: CASSSRWNTEAFF. CDR3 sequence (DNA): TGTGCCAGCAGCTCCCGGTGGAACACTGAAGCTTTCTTT.

This clone was seen a few times. The CDR3 DNA follows: TGTGCCAGCAGGGATCTAGCGGCCCTCTACAATGAGCAGTTCTTC. Encoded protein: CASRDLAALYNEQFF. The chain uses TRBV2 and TRBJ2-1, with 7 bases aligning to TRBD2. The V and J ends lost 6 bases and 3 bases, in that order; junction bases with no gene match: 8. Germline V gene sequence: CDR1 SNHLY, CDR2 FYNNEI. The CDR3 is 15 residues long. Combining the CDR3 with reference TRBV2 and TRBJ2-1 gives the whole variable domain EPEVTQTPSHQVTQMGQEVILRCVPISNHLYFYWYRQILGQKVEFLVSFYNNEISEKSEIFDDQFSVERPDGSNFTLKIRSTKLEDSAMYFCASRDLAALYNEQFFGPGTRLTVL.

The chain combines TRBV9 with TRBJ1-2; tentative D call: TRBD1 (6 bases). Germline loops: CDR1 SGDLS, CDR2 YYNGEE. There are 14 residues in the CDR3. V lost 2 bases and J 8 bases, leaving 16 bases between the germline ends. The CDR3 sequence: CASSVFPGTLGYTF. CDR3 nucleotides: TGTGCCAGCAGCGTTTTTCCCGGGACACTAGGCTACACCTTC.

This clone turned up a few times. The genes are TRBV28 and TRBJ2-2; unclear D gene. The CDR3 is made up of 12 amino acids. V lost 2 bases and J 7 bases, leaving 5 bases between the germline ends. The germline CDR1 and CDR2 sequences are MDHEN and SYDVKM. The CDR3 protein is CASSLRVGELFF. In DNA form, the CDR3 reads TGTGCCAGCAGTTTACGGGTCGGGGAGCTGTTTTTT.

The V gene is TRBV7-9, the J gene TRBJ1-2, with D possibly being TRBD1 (6 bases). There are 15 residues in the CDR3. V lost 1 base to trimming and J lost 2 bases, with 11 bases between them. Germline values: CDR1 SEHNR, CDR2 FQNEAQ (reference sequence). The CDR3 is CASSLERGANYGYTF. The CDR3 DNA reads TGTGCCAGCAGCTTAGAACGGGGGGCAAACTATGGCTACACCTTC. Full variable domain (rest looked up from reference TRBV7-9 and TRBJ1-2): DTGVSQNPRHKITKRGQNVTFRCDPISEHNRLYWYRQTLGQGPEFLTYFQNEAQLEKSRLLSDRFSAERPKGSFSTLEIQRTEQGDSAMYLCASSLERGANYGYTFGSGTRLTVV.

V is TRBV6-1 and J is TRBJ1-1, with no clear D. The ends were cut back, 5 bases at V and 8 bases at J, with 9 bases in the middle. CDR1 and CDR2 (germline): MNHNS, SASEGT. This CDR3 region has 11 residues. The CDR3, as DNA: TGTGCCAGCAGTTTCTCCTCCGAAGCTTTCTTT. This encodes CASSFSSEAFF.

The chain couples TRBV4-1 to TRBJ1-5; maybe TRBD1 (5 bases). This CDR3 spans 13 amino acids. V lost 3 bases and J 4 bases, leaving 7 bases between the germline ends. In germline, CDR1 is MGHRA, CDR2 YSYEKL. The CDR3 DNA follows: TGCGCCAGCAGCCAGCCAGGGAATCAGCCCCAGCATTTT. Its translation: CASSQPGNQPQHF.

The chain joins TRBV6-1 to TRBJ1-2, with 8 bases lining up with TRBD1. The CDR3 sequence is 14 residues long. Germline-derived CDR1 and CDR2 are MNHNS and SASEGT. After removal of 3 bases from V and 3 bases from J, the junction contained 3 bases not matched to a gene. CDR3 region: CASSDRGHDYGYTF. The CDR3 DNA reads as TGTGCCAGCAGTGACAGGGGGCACGACTATGGCTACACCTTC.

The CDR3 sequence: CASSDAPRNTIYF. In DNA form, the CDR3 reads TGTGCCAGCAGTGACGCTCCTAGAAACACCATATATTTT. The chain joins TRBV2 to TRBJ1-3, with no clear D. The CDR3 spans 13 residues. Germline assignment: CDR1 SNHLY and CDR2 FYNNEI. Between the trimmed V and J ends, which lost 3 bases and 5 bases, there was a span of 8 bases.

The V gene is TRBV29-1, the J gene TRBJ2-1; 12 positions match TRBD1. CDR3 length: 15 amino acids. The V segment lost 5 bases and the J segment 12 bases; nucleotides outside the gene matches: 14. Per the germline V gene, CDR1 is SQVTM and CDR2 is ANQGSEA. This CDR3 reads CSVLRDRGPVGWQFF. The DNA for the CDR3 is TGCAGCGTTCTACGGGACAGGGGGCCCGTTGGGTGGCAGTTCTTC.

The chain uses TRBV16 and TRBJ1-5; a weak D match, TRBD1 (6 bases). Trimming removed 4 bases at V and 0 bases at J, with 10 bases between. In germline, CDR1 is KGHSY, CDR2 FQNENV. CDR3 length: 15 amino acids. The CDR3 region is CASSPAGVSNQPQHF. The CDR3 DNA reads TGTGCCAGCAGCCCAGCAGGGGTTAGCAATCAGCCCCAGCATTTT.

The chain uses TRBV10-3 and TRBJ2-2, with D possibly TRBD1 on 6 matching bases. The length of the CDR3 is 15 residues. V was shortened by 8 bases and J by 0 bases, with 13 bases between the two germline ends. Looked up from germline, CDR1 is ENHRY and CDR2 is SYGVKD. CDR3 protein: CAIYKTGTNTGELFF. CDR3 coding DNA: TGTGCCATCTATAAAACAGGGACGAACACCGGGGAGCTGTTTTTT.

This clone was counted a few times. The chain carries TRBV28 and TRBJ1-5; D gene ambiguous. The CDR3 loop spans 12 amino acids. Trimming left V 2 bases short and J 11 bases short, with 10 bases between. Germline V lookup: CDR1 MDHEN, CDR2 SYDVKM. CDR3 sequence reads: CASSLTPEAQHF. CDR3 nucleotide sequence: TGTGCCAGCAGTTTAACTCCGGAGGCCCAGCATTTT.

This chain links TRBV7-6 with TRBJ2-1, with D possibly matching TRBD1 (5 bases). Trimming took 0 bases from V and 7 from J, leaving 13 bases between them. CDR1 and CDR2 (germline): SGHVS, FNYEAQ. The CDR3 is 15 residues long. The CDR3 reads CASSLALGESNEQFF. For the CDR3, the DNA is TGTGCCAGCAGCTTAGCGCTAGGGGAAAGTAATGAGCAGTTCTTC. The full variable domain, in which reference TRBV7-6 and TRBJ2-1 provide the parts outside the CDR3, is GAGVSQSPRYKVTKRGQDVALRCDPISGHVSLYWYRQALGQGPEFLTYFNYEAQQDKSGLPNDRFSAERPEGSISTLTIQRTEQRDSAMYRCASSLALGESNEQFFGPGTRLTVL.

This chain joins TRBV4-3 and TRBJ1-1, with 8 positions matching TRBD1. The trim removed 1 base at V and 1 base at J, leaving 8 bases unmatched. CDR1 and CDR2 from the germline V gene are LGHNA and YSLEER. The CDR3 sequence is 17 residues long. The CDR3 protein is CASSQGRAGTGNTEAFF. CDR3 nucleotides: TGCGCCAGCAGCCAAGGAAGGGCCGGGACAGGGAACACTGAAGCTTTCTTT.

This clone was recorded a few times. V gene TRBV5-6 combines with J gene TRBJ2-5; 7 bases are shared with TRBD1. Germline V gene lookup returns CDR1 SGHDT and CDR2 YYEEEE. The CDR3 is 14 amino acids. V lost 0 bases, J lost 1 base, and 0 bases stayed unmatched. CDR3 sequence: CASSLGDSQETQYF. The CDR3 DNA sequence: TGTGCCAGCAGCTTGGGGGACAGCCAAGAGACCCAGTACTTC.

The chain employs TRBV28 and TRBJ1-2, with D perhaps matching TRBD1 (5 bases). Germline values: CDR1 MDHEN, CDR2 SYDVKM. The CDR3 is made up of 15 amino acids. Trimming cost V 5 bases and J 2 bases, with 15 bases left between them. For the CDR3, the DNA is TGTGCCAGCAGTCCCACCTGGGGGGTCAACTATGGCTACACCTTC. Translating it yields CASSPTWGVNYGYTF.

The J gene is TRBJ1-2, the V gene TRBV18, with TRBD1 matching over 7 bases. This CDR3 has 13 amino acids. V lost 5 bases and J lost 4; bases outside the gene matches: 4. Germline V gene sequence: CDR1 KGHSH, CDR2 LQKENI. CDR3 sequence: CASSTRDSYGYTF. CDR3 nucleotide sequence: TGTGCCAGCTCAACCCGGGACAGCTATGGCTACACCTTC.

This rearrangement joins TRBV7-6 to TRBJ1-3, with 7 bases identical to TRBD1. The V and J ends lost 5 bases and 4 bases, in that order; junction bases with no gene match: 5. Germline CDR1 and CDR2: SGHVS and FNYEAQ. The CDR3 has 14 amino acids. This CDR3 is CASSDGTAGNTIYF. The CDR3 nucleotides read TGTGCCAGCAGCGACGGGACAGCGGGAAACACCATATATTTT.

This clone was detected a few times. The genes are TRBV25-1 and TRBJ1-6; no reliable D call. This CDR3 spans 14 amino acids. Germline-derived CDR1 and CDR2 are MGHDK and SYGVNS. The ends were cut back, 1 base at V and 7 bases at J, with 8 bases in the middle. CDR3 DNA sequence: TGTGCCAGCAGTGAATTACCCGGGAATTCACCCCTCCACTTT. It translates to CASSELPGNSPLHF.

The V and J genes are TRBV15 and TRBJ1-1; D possibly corresponds to TRBD1 (6 bases). The CDR3 length is 15 residues. Looked up from germline, CDR1 is LNHNV and CDR2 is YYDKDF (reference sequence). The V end lost 0 bases, the J end lost 4 bases, and 12 bases lay between the germline ends. CDR3 sequence: CATSRDRGLGTEAFF. The CDR3 DNA is TGTGCCACCAGCAGAGACAGGGGCCTGGGCACTGAAGCTTTCTTT. The whole variable domain, filled in from reference TRBV15 and TRBJ1-1, reads DAMVIQNPRYQVTQFGKPVTLSCSQTLNHNVMYWYQQKSSQAPKLLFHYYDKDFNNEADTPDNFQSRRPNTSFCFLDIRSPGLGDTAMYLCATSRDRGLGTEAFFGQGTRLTVV.

The rearrangement uses TRBV5-4 and TRBJ1-2; 7 nucleotides line up with TRBD1. Trimming cost V 5 bases and J 8 bases; bases outside gene matches: 9. Looked up from germline, CDR1 is SGHNT and CDR2 is YYREEE (reference sequence). CDR3 length: 13 amino acids. In DNA, the CDR3 is TGTGCCAGCAGGGCTGACAGGGTTGGAGGCTACACCTTC. Translation: CASRADRVGGYTF.

J is TRBJ1-1 and V is TRBV28; 9 bases line up with TRBD1. V dropped 0 bases and J dropped 11; count of bases not matched to a gene: 10. Germline values: CDR1 MDHEN, CDR2 SYDVKM. The CDR3 has 15 amino acids. CDR3 DNA: TGTGCCAGCAGTTTATGGGGGAACCGGGACAGGGACGCTTTCTTT. Its protein is CASSLWGNRDRDAFF.